This T cell receptor (beta chain) was recorded in a study of blood T cell repertoires in COVID-19. Trimming removed 3 bases from V and 0 bases from J, with 11 bases in between. Per the germline V gene, CDR1 is KGHSH and CDR2 is LQKENI. There are 15 residues in the CDR3. Under the authors' procedure: Reference gene primer amplification gave nucleated cell count estimates. Sequencing was performed with immunoSEQ multiplex PCR; in TCRdb, only in-frame clones are kept and a portion is missing. V, J and clone size reflect that table, while D and trimming were determined from the DNA. The sample yields over 150,000 clones, approximately 90% seen once.

The clonotype comes from a man aged 18 to 35 with acute or convalescent COVID-19. The rearrangement joins TRBV18 to TRBJ1-2; perhaps TRBD1 as D (6 bases). Material: peripheral blood. In DNA, the CDR3 is TGTGCCAGCTCACCCTTCCGACAGGCTAACTATGGCTACACCTTC. Protein: CASSPFRQANYGYTF.